Described below is a single TCR beta chain sequence and its context. Brentuximab vedotin exposure varied, and every patient relapsed after autologous stem cell transplantation. Magnetic depletion of unwanted cells isolated CD4+ T cells from thawed PBMCs. This table comes from immunoSEQ multiplex PCR, and its TCRdb copy is limited to in-frame clones, with some not included. The profile shows tens of thousands of clones, roughly 80% of them singletons. This record belongs to a study of PD-1 blockade in classical Hodgkin lymphoma. V dropped 6 bases and J dropped 0 bases, with 23 bases sitting between them. The CDR3 extends over 18 amino acids. The germline gives CDR1 LNHDA, CDR2 SQIVND (reference sequence).

This TCR came from a human donor with classical Hodgkin lymphoma. This sample comprised CD4+ T cells from blood, obtained at baseline. The rearrangement uses TRBV19 and TRBJ1-1; D is unclear. Here the CDR3 DNA reads TGTGCCAGTAGCCCCGGATACGGGAATTCTGTCATGAACACTGAAGCTTTCTTT. Its protein is CASSPGYGNSVMNTEAFF.